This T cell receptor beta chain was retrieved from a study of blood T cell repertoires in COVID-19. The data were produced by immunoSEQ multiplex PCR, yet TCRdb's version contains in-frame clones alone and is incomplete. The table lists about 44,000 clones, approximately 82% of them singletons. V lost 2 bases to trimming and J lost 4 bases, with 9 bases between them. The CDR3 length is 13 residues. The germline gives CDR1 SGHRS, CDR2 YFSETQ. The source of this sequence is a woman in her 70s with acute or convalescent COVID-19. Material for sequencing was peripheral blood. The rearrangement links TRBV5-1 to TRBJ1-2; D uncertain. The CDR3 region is CASSLGGTYGYTF. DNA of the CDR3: TGCGCCAGCAGCTTAGGAGGCACCTATGGCTACACCTTC.